The 13 T cell receptor beta chains below were found in one sample sequenced in a study of T-cell memory formation after mild COVID-19. TCRdb re-called the 5' RACE reads through MiXCR, storing one row per CDR3 protein. The profile shows about 200,000 distinct CDR3 sequences, over 9.5% of them singletons. The sample was PBMCs or a T cell subset sorted from them (not recorded which). These receptors came from a man aged 18 to 30 who had mild COVID-19 (a few samples of this study predate the infection). Cell type and time point are not known.

This clonotype was seen a handful of times. V gene TRBV9 combines with J gene TRBJ2-1; no reliable D call. This CDR3 is built from 16 residues. Trimming cost V 0 bases and J 5 bases, with 15 bases left between them. The V gene's germline CDR1 is SGDLS and CDR2 YYNGEE. The CDR3 protein is CASSVVGARGHNEQFF. The CDR3 DNA reads as TGTGCCAGCAGCGTAGTAGGAGCCCGAGGACACAATGAGCAGTTCTTC.

DNA for the CDR3: TGTGCCAGCACACGGCCAGAGGGGACAGGGGTATATTTT. Translating gives CASTRPEGTGVYF. The chain links TRBV12-3 or TRBV12-4 to TRBJ1-3; 10 nucleotides agree with TRBD1. CDR3 length: 13 residues. V lost 7 bases to trimming and J lost 14 bases; unmatched junction nucleotides: 11.

This clonotype was detected only a few times. V is TRBV5-1 and J is TRBJ2-1; either TRBD1 or TRBD2 may supply D (5 bases each). V lost 4 bases and J 7 bases, leaving 15 bases between the germline ends. This CDR3 comprises 14 residues. Germline lookup yields CDR1 SGHRS and CDR2 YFSETQ. CDR3 protein: CASSGGGIINEQFF. The CDR3 DNA sequence: TGCGCCAGCAGCGGTGGGGGTATAATAAATGAGCAGTTCTTC.

Only a few counts were recorded for this clonotype. This sequence joins TRBV18 and TRBJ2-2; no reliable D call. The CDR3 extends over 12 amino acids. V lost 6 bases, J lost 6 bases, and 8 bases lay in between. Per the germline V gene, CDR1 is KGHSH and CDR2 is LQKENI. CDR3 in amino acids: CASSTDSGELFF. As DNA, the CDR3 is TGTGCCAGCTCCACTGACTCCGGGGAGCTGTTTTTT. Using reference TRBV18 and TRBJ2-2 for the parts outside the CDR3, the full variable domain is NAGVMQNPRHLVRRRGQEARLRCSPMKGHSHVYWYRQLPEEGLKFMVYLQKENIIDESGMPKERFSAEFPKEGPSILRIQQVVRGDSAAYFCASSTDSGELFFGEGSRLTVL.

The rearrangement uses TRBV18 and TRBJ2-6, with TRBD1 matching 9 bases. Germline loops: CDR1 KGHSH, CDR2 LQKENI. The CDR3 consists of 20 residues. Losses at the gene ends were 2 bases for V and 0 bases for J; bases not matched to a gene: 11. The CDR3 DNA sequence: TGTGCCAGCTCACCAGGCCCGGGACAGGGATTCACCTCTGGGGCCAACGTCCTGACTTTC. This codes for CASSPGPGQGFTSGANVLTF.

This clonotype came up many times. This rearrangement joins TRBV6-5 to TRBJ2-3; TRBD1 matches at 9 bases. J was trimmed by 3 bases and V by 6 bases; bases with no gene match: 7. Germline CDR1 and CDR2: MNHEY and SVGAGI. The CDR3 has 15 residues. The CDR3 protein is CASRSDRGRTDTQYF. The DNA of the CDR3 is TGTGCCAGCAGATCGGACAGGGGTAGGACAGATACGCAGTATTTT.

This clonotype was counted ten times or more. This chain joins TRBV4-1 and TRBJ1-5; D perhaps matches TRBD1 (6 bases). Germline CDR1 is MGHRA and CDR2 is YSYEKL. The CDR3 contains 16 residues. The ends were cut back, 0 bases at V and 11 bases at J, with 20 bases in the middle. The CDR3 bases are TGCGCCAGCAGCCAAGATACCCAACAGGGCTTTCATGCCCAGCATTTT. It codes for CASSQDTQQGFHAQHF.

This clonotype was recorded many times. The genes are TRBV9 and TRBJ2-1; maybe TRBD1 (5 bases). This CDR3 is 16 amino acids long. Trimming left V 0 bases short and J 7 bases short, with 17 bases between. Germline CDR1 is SGDLS and CDR2 is YYNGEE. CDR3 protein: CASSVVGASARNEQFF. The CDR3 DNA reads TGTGCCAGCAGCGTAGTAGGGGCTAGTGCCAGGAATGAGCAGTTCTTC.

In this sample, this clonotype turned up many times. CDR3 sequence reads: CASREADQETQYF. As DNA, the CDR3 is TGTGCCAGCAGGGAAGCGGACCAAGAGACCCAGTACTTC. V usage is TRBV27 and J usage is TRBJ2-5; perhaps TRBD2 as D (5 bases). This CDR3 is 13 amino acids long. Germline CDR1 and CDR2: MNHEY and SMNVEV (reference sequence). The V end lost 6 bases, the J end lost 0 bases, and 8 bases lay between the germline ends.

This clonotype was picked up a small number of times. The genes are TRBV5-1 and TRBJ1-2; 9 positions agree with TRBD1. V lost 4 bases and J lost 4; bases outside the gene matches: 8. Per germline, CDR1 SGHRS and CDR2 YFSETQ. CDR3 size: 15 residues. Written as DNA, the CDR3 is TGCGCCAGCAGCCCAGGACAGGGGTCGGTCTATGGCTACACCTTC. Residues: CASSPGQGSVYGYTF. Using reference TRBV5-1 and TRBJ1-2 for the parts outside the CDR3, the full variable domain is KAGVTQTPRYLIKTRGQQVTLSCSPISGHRSVSWYQQTPGQGLQFLFEYFSETQRNKGNFPGRFSGRQFSNSRSEMNVSTLELGDSALYLCASSPGQGSVYGYTFGSGTRLTVV.

The rearrangement uses TRBV5-1 and TRBJ2-3; D is possibly TRBD2 (7 bases). CDR3 length: 15 amino acids. The V and J ends lost 0 bases and 6 bases respectively, with 14 bases between them. Germline lookup yields CDR1 SGHRS and CDR2 YFSETQ. The CDR3 region has the DNA TGCGCCAGCAGCTTGGAAGGCGGGGGCTGGGATACGCAGTATTTT. Translation: CASSLEGGGWDTQYF.

This clonotype was detected ten times or more. The chain carries TRBV12-3 or TRBV12-4 and TRBJ2-3; no clear D. V was trimmed by 2 bases and J by 2 bases, leaving 5 bases between them. CDR3 length equals 13 residues. The CDR3 reads CASSLQYTDTQYF. CDR3 sequence (DNA): TGTGCCAGCAGTTTACAGTACACAGATACGCAGTATTTT.

CDR3 region: CASSEVAGGTKNIQYF. The CDR3 nucleotides are TGTGCCAGCAGTGAAGTCGCCGGGGGCACCAAAAACATTCAGTACTTC. This chain connects TRBV2 to TRBJ2-4; D is possibly TRBD1 or TRBD2 (6 bases each). Germline values: CDR1 SNHLY, CDR2 FYNNEI. Trimming took 1 base from V and 2 from J, leaving 12 bases between them. CDR3 length equals 16 residues.